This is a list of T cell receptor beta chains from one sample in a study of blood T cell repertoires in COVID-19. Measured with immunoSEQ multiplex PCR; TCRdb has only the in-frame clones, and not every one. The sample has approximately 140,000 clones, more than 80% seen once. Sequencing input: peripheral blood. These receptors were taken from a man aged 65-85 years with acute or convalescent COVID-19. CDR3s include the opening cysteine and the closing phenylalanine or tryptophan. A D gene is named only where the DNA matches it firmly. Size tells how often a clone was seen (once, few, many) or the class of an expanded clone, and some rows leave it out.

cdr3_nt: TGTGCCAGCAGCTTCCTGGGTAGCGGGGGGAATGAGCAGTTCTTC; cdr3_aa: CASSFLGSGGNEQFF; d_call: TRBD2; v_call: TRBV7-2; j_call: TRBJ2-1; clone_size: NA
cdr3_nt: TGTGCCAGCAGCCAGTTAACCGGGACAGGGGGGACAGATACGCAGTATTTT; cdr3_aa: CASSQLTGTGGTDTQYF; d_call: TRBD1; v_call: TRBV4-2; j_call: TRBJ2-3; clone_size: NA
cdr3_nt: TGTGCCAGCAGTCTACAAGAGACCCAGTACTTC; cdr3_aa: CASSLQETQYF; d_call: NA; v_call: TRBV12-3/TRBV12-4; j_call: TRBJ2-5; clone_size: NA
cdr3_nt: TGCAGTGCTAGTCTAATTGGGGGGGGTTCCTACAATGAGCAGTTCTTC; cdr3_aa: CSASLIGGGSYNEQFF; d_call: TRBD2; v_call: TRBV20-1; j_call: TRBJ2-1; clone_size: NA
cdr3_nt: TGTGCCAGCAGTTACTCAGTCGGGAGTAATTCACCCCTCCACTTT; cdr3_aa: CASSYSVGSNSPLHF; d_call: NA; v_call: TRBV6-5; j_call: TRBJ1-6; clone_size: NA
cdr3_nt: TGTGCCAGCTCACCCTCAAGCGGGGAGGACACCGGGGAGCTGTTTTTT; cdr3_aa: CASSPSSGEDTGELFF; d_call: TRBD2; v_call: TRBV18; j_call: TRBJ2-2; clone_size: NA
cdr3_nt: TGTGCCAGCCAACCGGGACAACGGGAGACCCAGTACTTC; cdr3_aa: CASQPGQRETQYF; d_call: NA; v_call: TRBV6-5; j_call: TRBJ2-5; clone_size: once
cdr3_nt: TGTGCCAGCCGCAGATTTGGACAGGGGGCAACCTACGAGCAGTACTTC; cdr3_aa: CASRRFGQGATYEQYF; d_call: TRBD1; v_call: TRBV2; j_call: TRBJ2-7; clone_size: once
cdr3_nt: TGTGCCAGCAGCCAAGGGAGGGGAGCTTCCGAGCAGTACTTC; cdr3_aa: CASSQGRGASEQYF; d_call: NA; v_call: TRBV14; j_call: TRBJ2-7; clone_size: NA
cdr3_nt: TGTGCCTTCGATATGGATTTCGGGGAAAAACTGTTTTTT; cdr3_aa: CAFDMDFGEKLFF; d_call: NA; v_call: TRBV30; j_call: TRBJ1-4; clone_size: NA
cdr3_nt: TGTGCCAGCAGCTTAGGACGGCGGGCGGCCTACGAGCAGTACTTC; cdr3_aa: CASSLGRRAAYEQYF; d_call: NA; v_call: TRBV7-8; j_call: TRBJ2-7; clone_size: NA
cdr3_nt: TGTGCTCACTCGGGCAGGGGGATACCTGAAGCTTTCTTT; cdr3_aa: CAHSGRGIPEAFF; d_call: TRBD1; v_call: TRBV5-4; j_call: TRBJ1-1; clone_size: NA
cdr3_nt: TGTGCCAGCAGCCACGGGACATTGAACACCGGGGAGCTGTTTTTT; cdr3_aa: CASSHGTLNTGELFF; d_call: NA; v_call: TRBV7-2; j_call: TRBJ2-2; clone_size: NA
cdr3_nt: TGTGCCACCAGTGACGAGACGGTCTCCGGGGGTACCGGGGAGCTGTTTTTT; cdr3_aa: CATSDETVSGGTGELFF; d_call: NA; v_call: TRBV24-1; j_call: TRBJ2-2; clone_size: NA
cdr3_nt: TGTGCCAGCTCACCGCTACAGGGGACCCAAGAGACCCAGTACTTC; cdr3_aa: CASSPLQGTQETQYF; d_call: TRBD1; v_call: TRBV18; j_call: TRBJ2-5; clone_size: once
cdr3_nt: TGCGCCAGCAGCCTACCTAGCGGAACCTACAATGAGCAGTTCTTC; cdr3_aa: CASSLPSGTYNEQFF; d_call: TRBD2; v_call: TRBV5-1; j_call: TRBJ2-1; clone_size: NA
cdr3_nt: TGTGCCAGCAGGGGGACTGCCACCGGGGAGCTGTTTTTT; cdr3_aa: CASRGTATGELFF; d_call: NA; v_call: TRBV28; j_call: TRBJ2-2; clone_size: NA
cdr3_nt: TGTGCCAGCAGCTTAGGACACTACAGGGGCGCTGAGCAGTACTTC; cdr3_aa: CASSLGHYRGAEQYF; d_call: TRBD1; v_call: TRBV13; j_call: TRBJ2-7; clone_size: once
cdr3_nt: TGTGCCAGCACCATAAGGGGAGGGGGCTACAATGAGCAGTTCTTC; cdr3_aa: CASTIRGGGYNEQFF; d_call: NA; v_call: TRBV5-5; j_call: TRBJ2-1; clone_size: NA
cdr3_nt: TGTGCCAGCAGTCCGGAAGCGGGGGGCAGCAGGGAGGGAGATACGCAGTATTTT; cdr3_aa: CASSPEAGGSREGDTQYF; d_call: TRBD2; v_call: TRBV5-4; j_call: TRBJ2-3; clone_size: once
cdr3_nt: TGTGCCAGCAGGAAACTCGGACTAGCATTCCAAGAGACCCAGTACTTC; cdr3_aa: CASRKLGLAFQETQYF; d_call: TRBD2; v_call: TRBV27; j_call: TRBJ2-5; clone_size: NA
cdr3_nt: TGTGCCAGCTCACCTCCCCTGGGACAGGGCTACGAGCAGTACTTC; cdr3_aa: CASSPPLGQGYEQYF; d_call: TRBD1; v_call: TRBV18; j_call: TRBJ2-7; clone_size: once
cdr3_nt: TGCGCCAGCAGCGATAGCGGGGGGGCCTCGTACAATGAGCAGTTCTTC; cdr3_aa: CASSDSGGASYNEQFF; d_call: TRBD2; v_call: TRBV5-1; j_call: TRBJ2-1; clone_size: NA
cdr3_nt: TGCGCCAGCAGCTTGGCGGACAGTCTCTATGCGGGAAAACTGTTTTTT; cdr3_aa: CASSLADSLYAGKLFF; d_call: NA; v_call: TRBV5-1; j_call: TRBJ1-4; clone_size: once
cdr3_nt: TGTGCCAGCAGCCCCCCGAGGGCAGGGGTAGGCAATGAGCAGTTCTTC; cdr3_aa: CASSPPRAGVGNEQFF; d_call: NA; v_call: TRBV9; j_call: TRBJ2-1; clone_size: NA
cdr3_nt: TGCGCCAGCAGCACAGGGGAGTACGAGCAGTACTTC; cdr3_aa: CASSTGEYEQYF; d_call: TRBD1; v_call: TRBV5-1; j_call: TRBJ2-7; clone_size: NA
cdr3_nt: TGCGCCAGCACCCGGGCTAGCCCTCAGACAGATACGCAGTATTTT; cdr3_aa: CASTRASPQTDTQYF; d_call: NA; v_call: TRBV5-1; j_call: TRBJ2-3; clone_size: NA
cdr3_nt: TGCGCCAGCAGCCAAGGACAGGTCGAGGGGAACGGGGAGCTGTTTTTT; cdr3_aa: CASSQGQVEGNGELFF; d_call: TRBD1; v_call: TRBV5-1; j_call: TRBJ2-2; clone_size: NA
cdr3_nt: TGTGCCTGGAGTGTTTGGACTTCAGCTTTAATCGCAAATAGCCCCTACGAGCAGTACTTC; cdr3_aa: CAWSVWTSALIANSPYEQYF; d_call: NA; v_call: TRBV30; j_call: TRBJ2-7; clone_size: NA
cdr3_nt: TGTGCCAGCAGCCGCGGCTCCTACAATGAGCAGTTCTTC; cdr3_aa: CASSRGSYNEQFF; d_call: NA; v_call: TRBV6-6; j_call: TRBJ2-1; clone_size: NA
cdr3_nt: TGTGCCAGCAGCCCGGAGTATAGGGGTGGTGAAAAACTGTTTTTT; cdr3_aa: CASSPEYRGGEKLFF; d_call: NA; v_call: TRBV7-2; j_call: TRBJ1-4; clone_size: few
cdr3_nt: TGTGCCAGCAGCCCCGGGACAGGGGGCGGCTCCTATAATTCACCCCTCCACTTT; cdr3_aa: CASSPGTGGGSYNSPLHF; d_call: TRBD1; v_call: TRBV5-8; j_call: TRBJ1-6; clone_size: NA
cdr3_nt: TGTGCCAGCAGTGCAGGGTCAACTAATGAAAAACTGTTTTTT; cdr3_aa: CASSAGSTNEKLFF; d_call: NA; v_call: TRBV2; j_call: TRBJ1-4; clone_size: many
cdr3_nt: TGTGCCAGTACCCCCATCGTGGGACAGGGGGGACTAGCGGGAGGGGTCGCCGGGGAGCTGTTTTTT; cdr3_aa: CASTPIVGQGGLAGGVAGELFF; d_call: TRBD2; v_call: TRBV19; j_call: TRBJ2-2; clone_size: NA
cdr3_nt: TGCGCCAGCAGCCCAAGGACTAGCGCTAGCACAGATACGCAGTATTTT; cdr3_aa: CASSPRTSASTDTQYF; d_call: TRBD2; v_call: TRBV5-1; j_call: TRBJ2-3; clone_size: NA
cdr3_nt: TGTGCCAGCAGTTCACAGGGGGGCTATGGCTACACCTTC; cdr3_aa: CASSSQGGYGYTF; d_call: TRBD1; v_call: TRBV6-5; j_call: TRBJ1-2; clone_size: NA
cdr3_nt: TGCGCCAGCAGCTTGGGTGGGTACAGGGCTGGAGATACGCAGTATTTT; cdr3_aa: CASSLGGYRAGDTQYF; d_call: NA; v_call: TRBV5-1; j_call: TRBJ2-3; clone_size: once
cdr3_nt: TGTGCCAGCAGCTTGGCCCTAGCGGGGGGTAGCTCCTACGAGCAGTACTTC; cdr3_aa: CASSLALAGGSSYEQYF; d_call: TRBD2; v_call: TRBV5-5; j_call: TRBJ2-7; clone_size: NA
cdr3_nt: TGTGCCAGCAGCGCGTCCCGGGACAGGGGGGGCTACACCTTC; cdr3_aa: CASSASRDRGGYTF; d_call: TRBD1; v_call: TRBV9; j_call: TRBJ1-2; clone_size: NA
cdr3_nt: TGTGCCAGCAGCTTTGATGGACAATCACCCCTCCACTTT; cdr3_aa: CASSFDGQSPLHF; d_call: NA; v_call: TRBV7-9; j_call: TRBJ1-6; clone_size: NA
cdr3_nt: TGTGCCAGTAGATCCCAGGCGGGGGGCCAGGAGACCCAGTACTTC; cdr3_aa: CASRSQAGGQETQYF; d_call: TRBD2; v_call: TRBV19; j_call: TRBJ2-5; clone_size: NA
cdr3_nt: TGTGCCACTCAGGCCACCTATAATTCACCCCTCCACTTT; cdr3_aa: CATQATYNSPLHF; d_call: NA; v_call: TRBV28; j_call: TRBJ1-6; clone_size: few
cdr3_nt: TGTGCCAGCAGTGAACGAGCGGGGGCGGACAATGAGCAGTTCTTC; cdr3_aa: CASSERAGADNEQFF; d_call: TRBD2; v_call: TRBV2; j_call: TRBJ2-1; clone_size: NA
cdr3_nt: TGCGCCAGCAGTCAATCTGTTCTGGGAGGGCCCCAGTATGAGAACACTGAAGCTTTCTTT; cdr3_aa: CASSQSVLGGPQYENTEAFF; d_call: NA; v_call: TRBV23-1; j_call: TRBJ1-1; clone_size: few
cdr3_nt: TGTGCCAGCAGTGAATCTGGGTACTACTCTGGAAACACCATATATTTT; cdr3_aa: CASSESGYYSGNTIYF; d_call: NA; v_call: TRBV2; j_call: TRBJ1-3; clone_size: NA
cdr3_nt: TGTGCCAGCAGTTACCATATCGACAGGGACTATGGCTACACCTTC; cdr3_aa: CASSYHIDRDYGYTF; d_call: TRBD1; v_call: TRBV6-5; j_call: TRBJ1-2; clone_size: NA
cdr3_nt: TGTGCCAGCAGCCAAGGGCCGGGGAATCCTAGCGGGGGGATTAGGTACAATGAGCAGTTCTTC; cdr3_aa: CASSQGPGNPSGGIRYNEQFF; d_call: TRBD2; v_call: TRBV14; j_call: TRBJ2-1; clone_size: NA
cdr3_nt: TGTGCCAGCAGTGAGGACAGGATTAATGAAAAACTGTTTTTT; cdr3_aa: CASSEDRINEKLFF; d_call: TRBD1; v_call: TRBV6-1; j_call: TRBJ1-4; clone_size: once
cdr3_nt: TGTGCCAGTAGTTTTACAGCTAACTATGGCTACACCTTC; cdr3_aa: CASSFTANYGYTF; d_call: NA; v_call: TRBV19; j_call: TRBJ1-2; clone_size: NA
cdr3_nt: TGTGCCAGCTCACCACCTTCAGACTACTACGAGCAGTACTTC; cdr3_aa: CASSPPSDYYEQYF; d_call: NA; v_call: TRBV18; j_call: TRBJ2-7; clone_size: NA
cdr3_nt: TGTGCCAGCATGACGCTACAGGGGCGCCGGAACACTGAAGCTTTCTTT; cdr3_aa: CASMTLQGRRNTEAFF; d_call: TRBD1; v_call: TRBV28; j_call: TRBJ1-1; clone_size: NA